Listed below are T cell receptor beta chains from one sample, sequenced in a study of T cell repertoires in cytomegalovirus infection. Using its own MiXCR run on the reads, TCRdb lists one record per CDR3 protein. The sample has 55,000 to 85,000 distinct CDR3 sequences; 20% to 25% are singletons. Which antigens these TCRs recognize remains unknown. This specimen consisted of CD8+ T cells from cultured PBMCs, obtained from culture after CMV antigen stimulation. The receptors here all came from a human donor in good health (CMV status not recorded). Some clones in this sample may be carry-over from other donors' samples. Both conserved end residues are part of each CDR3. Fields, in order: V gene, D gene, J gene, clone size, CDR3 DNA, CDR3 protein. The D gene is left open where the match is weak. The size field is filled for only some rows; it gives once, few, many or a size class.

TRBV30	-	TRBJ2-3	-	TGTGCCTGGGGACGCCTTAGCACAGATACGCAGTATTTT	CAWGRLSTDTQYF
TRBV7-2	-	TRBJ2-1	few	TGTGCCAGCAGCTTAGTTGGGGGGCTCGCCAATGAGCAGTTCTTC	CASSLVGGLANEQFF
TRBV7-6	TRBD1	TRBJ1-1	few	TGTGCCAGCAGCTTAGCGGACAGGTCGAACACTGAAGCTTTCTTT	CASSLADRSNTEAFF
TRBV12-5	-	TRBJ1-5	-	TGTGCTAGTGGCCGGGGGAGCAATCAGCCCCAGCATTTT	CASGRGSNQPQHF
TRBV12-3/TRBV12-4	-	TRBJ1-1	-	TGTGCCAGCAGTCCGGGGGACGGAGAGGTCTTCACTGAAGCTTTCTTT	CASSPGDGEVFTEAFF
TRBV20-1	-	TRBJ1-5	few	TGCAGTGCTAGAGAACAAGGCCACAGCCAGCCCCAGCATTTT	CSAREQGHSQPQHF
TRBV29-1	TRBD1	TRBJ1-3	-	TGCAGCGTTTCTATGCGGGACAGAGTTTTCTCTGGAAACACCATATATTTT	CSVSMRDRVFSGNTIYF
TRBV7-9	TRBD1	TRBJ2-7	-	TGTGCCAGCAGCCTAGGGACAGGCGCCTACTCCTACGAGCAGTACTTC	CASSLGTGAYSYEQYF
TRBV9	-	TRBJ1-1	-	TGTGCCAGCAGCGTAGGAGAGCTTTACACTGAAGCTTTCTTT	CASSVGELYTEAFF
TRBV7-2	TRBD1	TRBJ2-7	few	TGTGCCAGCAGCTTGGGACAGATCTACGAGCAGTACTTC	CASSLGQIYEQYF
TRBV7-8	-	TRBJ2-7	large	TGTGCCAGCAGCCCTGCCTACGAGCAGTACTTC	CASSPAYEQYF
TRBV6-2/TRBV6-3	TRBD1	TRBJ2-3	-	TGTGCCAGCAGCTGGACAGGCGGCACAGATACGCAGTATTTT	CASSWTGGTDTQYF
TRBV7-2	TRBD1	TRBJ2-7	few	TGTGCCAGCAGCTCCGGACAGGGCCCCTACGAGCAGTACTTC	CASSSGQGPYEQYF
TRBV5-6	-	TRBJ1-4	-	TGTGCCAGCAGCGATACCGCAGGGGCGGCTGAAAAACTGTTTTTT	CASSDTAGAAEKLFF
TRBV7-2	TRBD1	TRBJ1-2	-	TGTGCCAGCAGCTGGACGACAGGGGGCGCGGATGGCTACACCTTC	CASSWTTGGADGYTF
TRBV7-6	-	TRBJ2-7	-	TGTGCCAGCAGCCCGACGCCTTCCTACGAGCAGTACTTC	CASSPTPSYEQYF
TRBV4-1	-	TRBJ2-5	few	TGCGCCAGCAGCCAAGATAACCTCCCTGGTGAGACCCAGTACTTC	CASSQDNLPGETQYF
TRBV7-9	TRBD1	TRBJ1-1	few	TGTGCCAGCAGCAGGACAGGGGGCACGAACACTGAAGCTTTCTTT	CASSRTGGTNTEAFF
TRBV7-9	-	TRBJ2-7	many	TGTGCCAGCAGCCACTCGGACAGCTACGAGCAGTACTTC	CASSHSDSYEQYF
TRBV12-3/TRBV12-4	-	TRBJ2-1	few	TGTGCCAGCAGTTTCGGAGCATCCTGGCAGTTCTTC	CASSFGASWQFF
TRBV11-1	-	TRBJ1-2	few	TGTGCCAGCAGCTTCGGACAGAGCCATGGCTACACCTTC	CASSFGQSHGYTF
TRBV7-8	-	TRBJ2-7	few	TGTGCCAGCACCCTTTCCCCAGACGAGCAGTACTTC	CASTLSPDEQYF
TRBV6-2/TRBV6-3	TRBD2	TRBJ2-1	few	TGTGCCAGCAGTTTAACACTAGCGGGGGTCTACAATGAGCAGTTCTTC	CASSLTLAGVYNEQFF
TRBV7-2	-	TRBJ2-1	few	TGTGCCAGCAGCCCGAGGGGGTACGGCAATGAGCAGTTCTTC	CASSPRGYGNEQFF
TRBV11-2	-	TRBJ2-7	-	TGTGCCAGCAGCTTACAACCTTCCTACGAGCAGTACTTC	CASSLQPSYEQYF
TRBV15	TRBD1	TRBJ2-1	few	TGTGCCACCAGCAGAGGCCTGGGACAGGGATCCCCCAATGAGCAGTTCTTC	CATSRGLGQGSPNEQFF
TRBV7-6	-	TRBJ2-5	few	TGTGCCAGCAGCTTAGTCGTAGTCGTGGGGGATAGGACCGAAGAGACCCAGTACTTC	CASSLVVVVGDRTEETQYF
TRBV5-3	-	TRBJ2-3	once	TGTGCCAGCAGCACCCCGGGGACTTCTAGCGACGATACGCAGTATTTT	CASSTPGTSSDDTQYF
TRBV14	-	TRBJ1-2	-	TGTGCCAGCAGCCAAAGTGGTGGCTACACCTTC	CASSQSGGYTF
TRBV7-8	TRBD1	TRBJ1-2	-	TGTGCCAGCAGCTGGTTACCGGGACAGGGGGGCTATGGCTACACCTTC	CASSWLPGQGGYGYTF
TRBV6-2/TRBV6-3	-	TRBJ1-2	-	TGTGCCAGCAGCCCCGGGGGCTATGGCTACACCTTC	CASSPGGYGYTF
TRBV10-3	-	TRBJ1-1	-	TGTGCCACCGGGACCCTAGGGGAAGCTTTCTTT	CATGTLGEAFF
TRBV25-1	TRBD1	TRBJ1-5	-	TGTGCCAGCAGTCAGGGGGCAGGTCAGCCCCAGCATTTT	CASSQGAGQPQHF
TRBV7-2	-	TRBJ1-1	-	TGTGCCAGCAGCTTACGAGATATCCGGGGGCCGAACACTGAAGCTTTCTTT	CASSLRDIRGPNTEAFF
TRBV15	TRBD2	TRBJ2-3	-	TGTGCCACCAGCAGAGAATTGGCTAGCGGGGGGGCTGCAGATACGCAGTATTTT	CATSRELASGGAADTQYF
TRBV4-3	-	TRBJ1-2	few	TGCGCCAGCAGCCAAGATACGGGGGACGGTGGCTACACCTTC	CASSQDTGDGGYTF
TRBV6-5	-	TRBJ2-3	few	TGTGCCAGCAGACCGACGGGGGGCCCTAGCACAGATACGCAGTATTTT	CASRPTGGPSTDTQYF
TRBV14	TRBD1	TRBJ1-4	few	TGTGCCAGCAGCCAAGTGGGGACAGCTCCTAATGAAAAACTGTTTTTT	CASSQVGTAPNEKLFF
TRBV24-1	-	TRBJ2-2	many	TGTGCCACCAGTGATTTCGGGGACCTCAACGGGGAGCTGTTTTTT	CATSDFGDLNGELFF
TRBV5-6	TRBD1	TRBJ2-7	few	TGTGCCAGCAGCCCCGGCTTCCCGGGACAGATACCCTACGAGCAGTACTTC	CASSPGFPGQIPYEQYF
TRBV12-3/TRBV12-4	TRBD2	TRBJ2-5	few	TGTGCCAGCAGTTTTGGGGGGGTAGAGACCCAGTACTTC	CASSFGGVETQYF
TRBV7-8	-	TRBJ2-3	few	TGTGCCAGCAGCTCCCTGGAAGGGAGCACAGATACGCAGTATTTT	CASSSLEGSTDTQYF
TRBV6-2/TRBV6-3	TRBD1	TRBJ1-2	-	TGTGCCAGCAACCCGGGACAGGGGTCGGGTGGCTACACCTTC	CASNPGQGSGGYTF
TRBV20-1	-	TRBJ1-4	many	TGCAGTGCCAAACGGACGTATGCAACTAATGAAAAACTGTTTTTT	CSAKRTYATNEKLFF
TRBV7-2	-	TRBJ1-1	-	TGTGCCAGCAGCACCCGGCGGGGCCCGAACACTGAAGCTTTCTTT	CASSTRRGPNTEAFF
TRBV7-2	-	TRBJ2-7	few	TGTGCCAGCAGCTCCTACAGAGGCGAGCAGTACTTC	CASSSYRGEQYF
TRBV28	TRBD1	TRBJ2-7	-	TGTGCCAGCAGTTTTACCGGGACAGGGAATGACGAGCAGTACTTC	CASSFTGTGNDEQYF
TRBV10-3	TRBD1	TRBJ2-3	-	TGTGCCATCCATGGGACAGGGGGCACAGATACGCAGTATTTT	CAIHGTGGTDTQYF
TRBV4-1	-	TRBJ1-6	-	TGCGCCAGCAGCCAAGATGGCGGAATCCCTTATTCACCCCTCCACTTT	CASSQDGGIPYSPLHF
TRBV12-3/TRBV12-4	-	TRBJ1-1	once	TGTGCCAGCAGTTTATCTCATGGATGGAAAGCTTTCTTT	CASSLSHGWKAFF
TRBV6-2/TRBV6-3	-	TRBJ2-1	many	TGTGCCAGCAGTTACTCGACGGACTACAATGAGCAGTTCTTC	CASSYSTDYNEQFF
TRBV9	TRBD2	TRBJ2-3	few	TGTGCCAGCAGCGTGCCTAGCGGGGGACGTGGCACAGATACGCAGTATTTT	CASSVPSGGRGTDTQYF
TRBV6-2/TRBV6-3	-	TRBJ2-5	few	TGTGCCAGCAGTGACCCGGTGGGCAGGTACCAAGAGACCCAGTACTTC	CASSDPVGRYQETQYF
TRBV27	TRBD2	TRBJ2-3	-	TGTGCCAGCAGTATGGGCTTCGGGGGGGATACGCAGTATTTT	CASSMGFGGDTQYF
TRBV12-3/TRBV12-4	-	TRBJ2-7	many	TGTGCCAGCAGTTCTGAAAAGGATGAGCAGTACTTC	CASSSEKDEQYF
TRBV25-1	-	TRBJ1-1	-	TGTGCCAGCAGTGAAACGCGGACCGGGAACACTGAAGCTTTCTTT	CASSETRTGNTEAFF
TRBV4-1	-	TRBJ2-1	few	TGCGCCAGCAGCCTACTGGCGGCCGGGGTAGGATACGATGAGCAGTTCTTC	CASSLLAAGVGYDEQFF
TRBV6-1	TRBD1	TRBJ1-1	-	TGTGCCAGCAGTGATGGGACAGGCACTGAAGCTTTCTTT	CASSDGTGTEAFF
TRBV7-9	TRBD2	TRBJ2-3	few	TGTGCCAGCAGGGGGAATCCGGGACTAGCTACAGATACGCAGTATTTT	CASRGNPGLATDTQYF
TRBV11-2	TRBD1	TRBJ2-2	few	TGTGCCAGCGTACGACAGGGTAAAGGGATCCATTCCGGCGAGCTGTTTTTT	CASVRQGKGIHSGELFF